Listed here are 21 T cell receptor beta chains from one sample, sequenced in a study of molecular identifiers for immune sequencing clone quantification. TCRdb reprocessed the PCR reads via MiXCR and lists one record per CDR3 protein. The sample contains under 100,000 distinct CDR3 sequences, about 23% of which appear only once. Sequencing used naive CD8+ T cells from blood, with Jurkat cell RNA spiked in. Subset reported: FACS-sorted CD8+CD4-CCR7+CD45RA+ naive T cells. These receptors all stem from a human donor in good health. Some libraries in this study had Jurkat cell RNA spiked in.

This clonotype was seen at least ten times. The J gene is TRBJ2-3, the V gene TRBV5-1; D may correspond to TRBD1 or TRBD2 (6 bases each). V was pared by 1 base and J by 2 bases, with 11 bases between. CDR1 is SGHRS, CDR2 YFSETQ, per germline. The CDR3 contains 15 residues. The CDR3 nucleotides are TGCGCCAGCAGCTTGTGGGGGGCCAACACAGATACGCAGTATTTT. Translation: CASSLWGANTDTQYF.

This clonotype occurred a few times. The chain is built from TRBV19 and TRBJ1-1; no clear D gene. CDR1 LNHDA and CDR2 SQIVND come from the germline V gene (reference sequence). V was cut by 3 bases and J by 0 bases, with 14 bases left in between. The CDR3 is 16 residues long. CDR3 protein: CASSIWSGVMNTEAFF. The CDR3 DNA is TGTGCCAGTAGTATCTGGTCAGGTGTAATGAACACTGAAGCTTTCTTT.

The chain joins TRBV20-1 to TRBJ2-7; 9 positions match TRBD1. The ends lost 1 base at V and 2 bases at J; junction bases unmatched: 6. Germline assignment: CDR1 DFQATT and CDR2 SNEGSKA (reference sequence). This CDR3 is built from 15 residues. The CDR3 nucleotides are TGCAGTGCTAGAGGGATAAACAGGGGGCCCTACGAGCAGTACTTC. Its translation is CSARGINRGPYEQYF.

In this sample, this clonotype turned up a few times. The CDR3 region has the DNA TGTGCCAGCAGTTCCATGGACAGGGGGTACTATGGCTACACCTTC. Its protein product is CASSSMDRGYYGYTF. The gene calls are TRBV27 and TRBJ1-2, with 10 bases fitting TRBD1. J was trimmed by 3 bases and V by 4 bases; bases with no gene match: 5. Germline V gene data show CDR1 as MNHEY and CDR2 as SMNVEV (reference sequence). The CDR3 is 15 amino acids.

This clonotype was detected a few times. This chain uses TRBV24-1 with TRBJ2-1; D is perhaps TRBD2 (6 bases). Germline-derived CDR1 and CDR2 are KGHDR and SFDVKD. This CDR3 contains 14 residues. Trimming pared 7 bases from V and 3 bases from J, leaving 12 bases between. CDR3 DNA sequence: TGTGCCACCAGCCCTACTAGCAGCTACAATGAGCAGTTCTTC. Its protein is CATSPTSSYNEQFF.

This clonotype was detected a few times. The V and J genes are TRBV12-3 or TRBV12-4 and TRBJ1-2, with D unclear. V was cut by 5 bases and J by 0 bases, with 16 bases left in between. The CDR3 loop spans 16 amino acids. The CDR3 spells CASSPEGARANYGYTF. Written as DNA, the CDR3 is TGTGCCAGCAGTCCAGAGGGCGCAAGAGCTAACTATGGCTACACCTTC.

In its sample, this clonotype was seen a few times. The chain recombines TRBV12-3 or TRBV12-4 with TRBJ2-6, with D perhaps given as TRBD1 or TRBD2 (5 bases each). The CDR3 spans 18 residues. V was cut by 2 bases and J by 2 bases, with 16 bases left in between. The CDR3 here is CASSLSSSRDPGANVLTF. CDR3 sequence (DNA): TGTGCCAGCAGTTTATCGTCAAGCAGGGACCCTGGGGCCAACGTCCTGACTTTC.

This clonotype was observed a handful of times. The chain couples TRBV6-2 or TRBV6-3 to TRBJ2-4, with D perhaps TRBD2 (6 bases). The CDR3 runs 19 residues. V lost 2 bases and J lost 3, with 23 bases in between. Germline loops: CDR1 MNHEY, CDR2 SVGEGT. CDR3 region: CASSYNWGDGRRDKNIQYF. In DNA form, the CDR3 reads TGTGCCAGCAGTTACAACTGGGGGGATGGACGCAGAGACAAAAACATTCAGTACTTC.

Turning to this clonotype: A read error may explain this, as a much larger clone is one base away. J is TRBJ1-1 and V is TRBV20-1; no definite D call. The CDR3 loop spans 14 amino acids. Looked up from germline, CDR1 is DFQATT and CDR2 is SNEGSKA (reference sequence). Trimming shortened V by 5 bases and J by 0 bases, and 13 bases separated the two germline ends. This chain's CDR3 is CSAASYEVNTEAFF. The CDR3 nucleotides are TGCAGTGCTGCCTCTTATGAGGTGAACACTGAAGCTTTCTTT.

The table lists this clonotype with many counts. This chain joins TRBV6-5 and TRBJ1-6; D unclear. Trimming cost V 7 bases and J 8 bases, with 18 bases left between them. CDR1 and CDR2 from the germline V gene are MNHEY and SVGAGI. CDR3 length equals 15 residues. CDR3 coding DNA: TGTGCCAGCATACCCATTGCGGGAAGGGATTCACCCCTCCACTTT. Encoded protein: CASIPIAGRDSPLHF.

Notes on this clonotype: This clone may be a read error of a much larger clone one base away. The J gene is TRBJ2-7, the V gene TRBV7-9; 7 bases are shared with TRBD1. Germline V gene data show CDR1 as SEHNR and CDR2 as FQNEAQ (reference sequence). The CDR3 runs to 16 residues. The CDR3: CASSLAGRGLAYEQCF. The CDR3 nucleotides read TGTGCCAGCAGCTTAGCGGGCAGGGGGTTAGCCTACGAGCAGTGCTTC.

The chain joins TRBV4-1 to TRBJ1-1, with D tentatively TRBD1 (5 bases). The CDR3 is made up of 17 amino acids. Trimming pared 4 bases from V and 2 bases from J, leaving 20 bases between. Germline values: CDR1 MGHRA, CDR2 YSYEKL. This chain's CDR3 is CASSPHSGGPTNTEAFF. The CDR3, as DNA: TGCGCCAGCAGCCCGCATTCGGGGGGTCCTACAAACACTGAAGCTTTCTTT.

As concerns this clonotype: A much larger clone sits a single nucleotide away, making a read error possible. This chain connects TRBV12-3 or TRBV12-4 to TRBJ2-3, with 7 positions matching TRBD1. The J segment lost 4 bases and the V segment lost 5 bases, leaving 12 bases of the junction unmatched. The CDR3 length is 16 residues. The CDR3 sequence: CASSPSGTEMPDTQYF. The CDR3 bases are TGTGCCAGCAGTCCCTCCGGGACAGAGATGCCAGATACGCAGTATTTT.

The chain carries TRBV7-2 and TRBJ1-2; 8 nucleotides agree with TRBD1. The germline CDR1 and CDR2 sequences are SGHTA and FQGNSA. V trimming: 1 base; J trimming: 5 bases; junction bases outside the gene matches: 21. The CDR3 is 20 residues long. The CDR3 is CASSLGALGRGQDNQYGYTF. The CDR3 DNA reads TGTGCCAGCAGCTTAGGAGCCCTGGGCAGGGGGCAGGATAATCAGTATGGCTACACCTTC.

This clonotype was counted ten times or more. This chain joins TRBV24-1 and TRBJ1-1, with D maybe TRBD1 (5 bases). The CDR3 runs to 14 residues. Trimming took off 7 bases at V and 1 base at J, with 12 bases between the two ends. Germline V lookup: CDR1 KGHDR, CDR2 SFDVKD. CDR3 coding DNA: TGTGCCACCAGCCGCGGACATACGAACACTGAAGCTTTCTTT. This encodes CATSRGHTNTEAFF.

V and J are TRBV7-6 and TRBJ2-3; 14 positions agree with TRBD2. The CDR3 consists of 18 residues. The ends lost 6 bases at V and 1 base at J; junction bases unmatched: 9. Per the germline V gene, CDR1 is SGHVS and CDR2 is FNYEAQ. The CDR3 nucleotides are TGTGCCAGCAGTGACGGGACTAGCGGGGGTGACGGCACAGATACGCAGTATTTT. This sequence encodes CASSDGTSGGDGTDTQYF.

Ten or more counts support this clonotype. This chain joins TRBV20-1 and TRBJ2-5, with TRBD2 matching 7 bases. The V gene end was trimmed by 0 bases and the J gene end by 1 base; junction bases not matched to a gene: 11. The CDR3 length is 17 residues. Germline values: CDR1 DFQATT, CDR2 SNEGSKA (reference sequence). CDR3 in DNA: TGCAGTGCTAGAGATGGTCCCCTAGCGGCAACCCAAGAGACCCAGTACTTC. Translation gives CSARDGPLAATQETQYF.

This clonotype has more than one count but fewer than ten. The chain carries TRBV19 and TRBJ2-4, with D perhaps matching TRBD2 (5 bases). CDR3 length equals 14 residues. V was pared by 5 bases and J by 6 bases, with 14 bases between. Per germline, CDR1 LNHDA and CDR2 SQIVND (reference sequence). The CDR3 reads CASSEPGGLNIQYF. The CDR3 nucleotides read TGTGCCAGTAGTGAGCCGGGCGGGTTAAACATTCAGTACTTC.

This clonotype was seen ten or more times. This rearrangement joins TRBV29-1 to TRBJ2-7; 10 bases fit TRBD2. Per germline, CDR1 SQVTM and CDR2 ANQGSEA. The V gene end was trimmed by 4 bases and the J gene end by 5 bases; junction bases not matched to a gene: 5. This CDR3 has 13 amino acids. For the CDR3, the DNA is TGCAGCGTTGCTAGCGGGAGCGAGGACGAGCAGTACTTC. Protein: CSVASGSEDEQYF.

This clonotype was recorded only once. This sequence joins TRBV19 and TRBJ1-1, with a possible D match to TRBD1 (5 bases). The CDR3 has 14 residues. The V end lost 5 bases, the J end lost 2 bases, and 12 bases lay between the germline ends. Germline V lookup: CDR1 LNHDA, CDR2 SQIVND (reference sequence). The CDR3 loop is CASSSGPPNTEAFF. DNA of the CDR3: TGTGCCAGTAGTTCGGGGCCCCCAAACACTGAAGCTTTCTTT.

This clonotype appeared many times. The chain couples TRBV7-2 to TRBJ2-3; no clear D gene. V was trimmed by 5 bases and J by 3 bases, leaving 18 bases between them. There are 16 residues in the CDR3. Per the germline V gene, CDR1 is SGHTA and CDR2 is FQGNSA. The CDR3 DNA is TGTGCCAGCAGCCCCATCACAAACCCTGGTACAGATACGCAGTATTTT. Its translation is CASSPITNPGTDTQYF.